This T cell receptor beta chain was identified in a study of blood T cell repertoires in COVID-19. Germline V gives CDR1 SQVTM, CDR2 ANQGSEA. The CDR3 is made up of 13 amino acids. V lost 4 bases to trimming and J lost 0 bases, with 7 bases between them. The table came from immunoSEQ multiplex PCR; TCRdb's copy has only in-frame clones and leaves some out. The repertoire holds some 56,000 clones, with more than 75% as singletons. The specimen sequenced was peripheral blood. The clonotype was recovered from a woman aged 60-70 years with COVID-19, enrolled during active disease. V usage is TRBV29-1 and J usage is TRBJ2-1; TRBD2 is a possible D gene (6 bases). The CDR3 DNA sequence: TGCAGCGTTGTCGGGGGCTCCTACAATGAGCAGTTCTTC. Translated, it gives CSVVGGSYNEQFF.